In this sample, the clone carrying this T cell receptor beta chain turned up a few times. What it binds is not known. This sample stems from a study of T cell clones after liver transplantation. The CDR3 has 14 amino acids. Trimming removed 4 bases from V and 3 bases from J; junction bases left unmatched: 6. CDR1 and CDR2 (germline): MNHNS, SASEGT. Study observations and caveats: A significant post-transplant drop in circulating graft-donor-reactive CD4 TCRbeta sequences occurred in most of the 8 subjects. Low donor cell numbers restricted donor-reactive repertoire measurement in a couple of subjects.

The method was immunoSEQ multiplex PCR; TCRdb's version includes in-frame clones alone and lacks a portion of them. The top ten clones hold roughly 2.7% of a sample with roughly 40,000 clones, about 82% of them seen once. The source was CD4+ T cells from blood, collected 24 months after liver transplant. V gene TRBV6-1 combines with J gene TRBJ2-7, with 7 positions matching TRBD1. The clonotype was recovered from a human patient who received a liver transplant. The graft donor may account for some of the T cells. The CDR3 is CASSATTGSYEQYF. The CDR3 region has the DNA TGTGCCAGCAGTGCGACGACAGGGAGCTACGAGCAGTACTTC.